Given below is one T cell receptor (beta chain) in context. Antigen: not known. This specimen belongs to a study of cytomegalovirus exposure and HLA in healthy donors. Study in general: The same platform was used for the 110 or so validation repertoires and the approximately 670 first-cohort repertoires, a later analysis reported. Whole-study findings and limits: A few CMV-associated chains proved CMV antigen-specific in vitro. The authors enumerated around 150 TCR beta chains as linked to cytomegalovirus. Across donors, most TCRs were seen rarely, yet some public ones were widespread.

V lost 4 bases and J 5 bases, leaving 9 bases between the germline ends. Germline V gene data show CDR1 as SGHTA and CDR2 as FQGNSA. The CDR3 contains 13 residues. Sequenced by immunoSEQ multiplex PCR; TCRdb stores in-frame clones only, minus some. The sample has hundreds of thousands of clones; more than 75% are singletons. The specimen was PBMCs. The sequence was obtained from a young man in good health and CMV-seronegative. This sequence joins TRBV7-2 and TRBJ2-1, with D unclear. CDR3: CASSSRVDNEQFF. The CDR3 DNA reads TGTGCCAGCAGCTCTCGGGTAGACAATGAGCAGTTCTTC.